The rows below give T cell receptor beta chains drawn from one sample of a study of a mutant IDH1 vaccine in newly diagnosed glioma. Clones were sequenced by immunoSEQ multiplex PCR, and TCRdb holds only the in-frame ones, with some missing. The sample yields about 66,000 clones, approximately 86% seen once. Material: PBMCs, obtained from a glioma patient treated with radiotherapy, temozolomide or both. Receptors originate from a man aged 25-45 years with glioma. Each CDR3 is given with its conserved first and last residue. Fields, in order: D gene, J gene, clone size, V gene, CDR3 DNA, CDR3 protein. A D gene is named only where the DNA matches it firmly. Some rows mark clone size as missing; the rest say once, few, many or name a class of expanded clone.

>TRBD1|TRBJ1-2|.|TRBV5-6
TGTGCCAGCAGCGACCCGGGACAGGGCAACTATGGCTACACCTTC
CASSDPGQGNYGYTF
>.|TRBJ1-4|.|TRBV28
TGTGCCAGCAGTTTAGAAGGCAGCAATGAAAAACTGTTTTTT
CASSLEGSNEKLFF
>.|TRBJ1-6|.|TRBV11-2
TGTGCCAGCAGCTTTAGTCCGCGCCGGGGATTTTCACCCCTCCACTTT
CASSFSPRRGFSPLHF
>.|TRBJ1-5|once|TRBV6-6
TGTGCCAGCAGTTACGTTTCTGGGGGAGGACAGCCCCAGCATTTT
CASSYVSGGGQPQHF
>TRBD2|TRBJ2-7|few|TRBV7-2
TGTGCCAGCAGCTTAGGCGTGGGGGGGTTCTCCTACGAGCAGTACTTC
CASSLGVGGFSYEQYF
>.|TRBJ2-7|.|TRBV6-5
TGTGCCAGCAAAACCTCCCTAAGCTCCTACGAGCAGTACTTC
CASKTSLSSYEQYF
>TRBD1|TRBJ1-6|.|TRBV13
TGTGCCAGCAGCTTGTTCCTCCAATTTTCTCCGGGACAGGGGGCCTATAATTCACCCCTCCACTTT
CASSLFLQFSPGQGAYNSPLHF
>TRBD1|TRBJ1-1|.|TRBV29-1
TGCAGCGACGGGGGGATCGGGACAGGGGCCGTAGGAGGAGCTTTCTTT
CSDGGIGTGAVGGAFF
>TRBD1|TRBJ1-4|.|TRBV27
TGTGCCAGCAGGGACGGGGGACAGAATGAAAAACTGTTTTTT
CASRDGGQNEKLFF
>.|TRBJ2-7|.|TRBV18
TGTGCCAGCTCACCACTAGCGGACCCTTACGAGCAGTACTTC
CASSPLADPYEQYF
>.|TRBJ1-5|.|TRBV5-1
TGCGCCAGCAGCTTGGCTCCAAAGCCTCTCCCCCTTTATAGCAATCAGCCCCAGCATTTT
CASSLAPKPLPLYSNQPQHF
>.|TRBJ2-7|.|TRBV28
TGTGCCAGCAGTCAATGGACCGGTAGCTCCTACGAGCAGTACTTC
CASSQWTGSSYEQYF
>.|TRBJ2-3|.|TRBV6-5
TGTGCCAGCAGCCTACAGGGTAGCACAGATACGCAGTATTTT
CASSLQGSTDTQYF
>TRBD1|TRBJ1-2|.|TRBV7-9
TGTGCCAGCAGCTTAGTCTCGGGACAGGGTGGCGGCTACACCTTC
CASSLVSGQGGGYTF
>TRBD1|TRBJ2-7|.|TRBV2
TGTGCCAGCAGGTGGACCGGACAGGGTCTTCGGTACGAGCAGTACTTC
CASRWTGQGLRYEQYF
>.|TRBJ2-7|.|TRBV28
TGTGCCAGCAGTCACTCCTACGAGCAGTACTTC
CASSHSYEQYF
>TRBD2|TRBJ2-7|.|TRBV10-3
TGTGCCATCAGTGACATGGCGGGGGACTCCTACGAGCAGTACTTC
CAISDMAGDSYEQYF
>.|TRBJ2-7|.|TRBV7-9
TGTGCCAGCAGCTCCGTAAAGGGCCCCCCCGAGCAGTACTTC
CASSSVKGPPEQYF
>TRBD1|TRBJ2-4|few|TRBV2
TGTGCCAGCAGTTCTCAGGGGGCGCGGGCCAAAAACATTCAGTACTTC
CASSSQGARAKNIQYF
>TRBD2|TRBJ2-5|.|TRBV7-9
TGTGCCAGCAGCTTGACCCTAGCGGACCAAGAGACCCAGTACTTC
CASSLTLADQETQYF
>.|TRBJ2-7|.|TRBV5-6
TGTGCCAGCAGCTTGTATTACAGGGCGTTTGACGAGCAGTACTTC
CASSLYYRAFDEQYF
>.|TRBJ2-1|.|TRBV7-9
TGTGCCAGCAGCTTAGCGCAGGGGTTAATGAATGAGCAGTTCTTC
CASSLAQGLMNEQFF
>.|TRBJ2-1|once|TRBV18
TGTGCCAGCTCACCACCGGGGATCTATCTGTTCTTC
CASSPPGIYLFF
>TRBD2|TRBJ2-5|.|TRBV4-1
TGCGCCAGCAGCCTCCTGACTAGCGGGGGGAAAGAGACCCAGTACTTC
CASSLLTSGGKETQYF
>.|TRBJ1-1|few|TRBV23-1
TGCGCCAGCAGTCAATCGAGAGGGCTGAACACTGAAGCTTTCTTT
CASSQSRGLNTEAFF
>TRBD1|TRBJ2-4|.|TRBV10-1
TGCGCCAGCAGTGGGCCGGGACAGGGGGCCAAAAACATTCAGTACTTC
CASSGPGQGAKNIQYF
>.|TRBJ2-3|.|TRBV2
TGTGCCAGCAGTGCGTCTTTCAGCACAGATACGCAGTATTTT
CASSASFSTDTQYF
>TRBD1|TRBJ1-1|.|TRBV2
TGTGCCAGCAGCGTTCGGAGGGACAGAGAGCGGAACACTGAAGCTTTCTTT
CASSVRRDRERNTEAFF
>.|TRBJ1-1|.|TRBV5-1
TGCGCCAGCAGCCGAGAGGTCCGAACGGCTGAAGCTTTCTTT
CASSREVRTAEAFF
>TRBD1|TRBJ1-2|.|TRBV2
TGTGCCAGCAGGGCAGTTGAACAGGGGAGAGACTACACCTTC
CASRAVEQGRDYTF
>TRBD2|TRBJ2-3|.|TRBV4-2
TGTGCCAGCAGCCAAGGGACTAGCGGGGCAGATACGCAGTATTTT
CASSQGTSGADTQYF
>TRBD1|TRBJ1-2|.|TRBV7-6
TGTGCCAGCAGCTTAGATGACAGGGGGGGGGCCTATGGCTACACCTTC
CASSLDDRGGAYGYTF
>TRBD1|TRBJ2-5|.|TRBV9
TGTGCCAGCAGCACCACCGGGACAGTCCAAGAGACCCAGTACTTC
CASSTTGTVQETQYF
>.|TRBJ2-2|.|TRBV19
TGTGCCAGTAGTCCAACAGCGAGGTGGAACACCGGGGAGCTGTTTTTT
CASSPTARWNTGELFF
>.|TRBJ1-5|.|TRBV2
TGTGCCAGCAGTGAAGAGATTAGCAATCAGCCCCAGCATTTT
CASSEEISNQPQHF
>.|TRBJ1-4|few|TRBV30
TGTGCCATAGTACGGGGTCCTCAGGGAAAACTGTTTTTT
CAIVRGPQGKLFF
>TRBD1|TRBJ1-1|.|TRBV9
TGTGCCAGCAGCGGCAGCAGGGGGTGGGCTGAAGCTTTCTTT
CASSGSRGWAEAFF
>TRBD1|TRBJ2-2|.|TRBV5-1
TGCGCCAGCAGCTTTTTTGCCGGGACAGGGGCCGGGGAGCTGTTTTTT
CASSFFAGTGAGELFF
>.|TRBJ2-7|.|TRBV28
TGTGCCCACGGCAGGGGAGGCTACGAGCAGTACTTC
CAHGRGGYEQYF
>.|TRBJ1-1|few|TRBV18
TGTGCCAGCTCACCACCGTGGAAGCCGGGCACTGAAGCTTTCTTT
CASSPPWKPGTEAFF
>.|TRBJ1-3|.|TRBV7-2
TGTGCCAGCAGCCCCCGGGCTCTTACTCCTGGAAACACCATATATTTT
CASSPRALTPGNTIYF
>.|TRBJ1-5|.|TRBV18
TGTGCCAGCTCACCACCGGGTATTGCCGACGAATCTTACAATCAGCCCCAGCATTTT
CASSPPGIADESYNQPQHF
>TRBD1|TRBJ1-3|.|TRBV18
TGTGCCAGCTCAGCCGGACAGGGGAAAAGGTCGTTT
CASSAGQGKRSF
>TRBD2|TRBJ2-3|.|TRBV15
TGTGCCACCAGCACGCGGGGGTTTACCTGGGGCACAGATACGCAGTATTTT
CATSTRGFTWGTDTQYF
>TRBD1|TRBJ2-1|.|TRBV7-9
TGTGCCAGCAGTGAAACAGGGGGCTGGAATGAGCAGTTCTTC
CASSETGGWNEQFF
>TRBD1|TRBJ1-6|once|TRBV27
TGTGCCAGCAGTTCTGAACAGGGGGGAATTTCACCCCTCCACTTT
CASSSEQGGISPLHF
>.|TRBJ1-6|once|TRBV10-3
TGTGCCATCAGTGAGACGGGGGGGAATTCACCCCTCCACTTT
CAISETGGNSPLHF
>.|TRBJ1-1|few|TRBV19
TGTGCCAGTAGTATGGACCAGGGGAAGAACACTGAAGCTTTCTTT
CASSMDQGKNTEAFF
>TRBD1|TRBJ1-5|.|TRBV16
TGTGCCAGCAGCCACCCGGACAGGGCGAGCAATCAGCCCCAGCATTTT
CASSHPDRASNQPQHF
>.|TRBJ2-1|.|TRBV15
TGTGCCACCAGCCCGAGGAGTCGTGAGCAGTTCTTC
CATSPRSREQFF
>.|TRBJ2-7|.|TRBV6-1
TGTGCCAGCAGTCGGGACGGCACTATCTACGAGCAGTACTTC
CASSRDGTIYEQYF
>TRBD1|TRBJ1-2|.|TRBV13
TGTGCCAGCAGCCCCAGGGGGCGTAACTATGGCTACACCTTC
CASSPRGRNYGYTF
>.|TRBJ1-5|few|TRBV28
TGTGCCAGCAGTCGGATGGAGAATCAGCCCCAGCATTTT
CASSRMENQPQHF
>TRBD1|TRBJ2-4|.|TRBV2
TGTGCCAGCAGTGAAGTGGACAGGGTAGGAAACATTCAGTACTTC
CASSEVDRVGNIQYF